Presented here are 14 T cell receptor beta chains from one specimen sequenced in a study of blood T cell repertoires in COVID-19. Here immunoSEQ multiplex PCR was the method, and the copy in TCRdb shows in-frame clones only, minus some. Found here are 160,000 or so clones, more than 80% of them singletons; the top ten hold roughly 14%. Sequenced material: peripheral blood. The receptors derive from a woman in her 40s with acute or convalescent COVID-19.

The chain uses TRBV10-3 and TRBJ1-5; possible D gene TRBD1, 5 bases. Germline V gives CDR1 ENHRY, CDR2 SYGVKD. CDR3 length: 13 residues. V lost 6 bases, J lost 6 bases, and 12 bases lay in between. The CDR3 reads CAISAGLGQPQHF. The CDR3 DNA reads as TGTGCCATCAGCGCAGGGTTAGGTCAGCCCCAGCATTTT.

The V gene is TRBV7-9, the J gene TRBJ2-1, with D possibly matching TRBD2 (6 bases). The CDR3 totals 14 residues. Germline CDR1 is SEHNR and CDR2 is FQNEAQ (reference sequence). Deletions cut 5 bases from V and 8 bases from J, with 16 bases between. The CDR3 sequence: CASSPRLGSDEQFF. The CDR3 nucleotides are TGTGCCAGCAGCCCCCGACTAGGTTCGGATGAGCAGTTCTTC.

This chain joins TRBV18 and TRBJ2-7; tentatively, D is TRBD1 (5 bases). V lost 3 bases and J 2 bases, leaving 5 bases between the germline ends. CDR1 KGHSH and CDR2 LQKENI come from the germline V gene. This CDR3 has 12 residues. Here the CDR3 reads CASSPTAYEQYF. CDR3 nucleotides: TGTGCCAGCTCACCGACAGCCTACGAGCAGTACTTC. The full variable domain, its missing parts supplied by reference TRBV18 and TRBJ2-7, is NAGVMQNPRHLVRRRGQEARLRCSPMKGHSHVYWYRQLPEEGLKFMVYLQKENIIDESGMPKERFSAEFPKEGPSILRIQQVVRGDSAAYFCASSPTAYEQYFGPGTRLTVT.

J is TRBJ2-7 and V is TRBV7-2, with 9 bases matching TRBD2. The CDR3 totals 19 residues. J gave up 2 bases and V 5 bases, and 19 bases lay outside the gene matches. Germline CDR1 is SGHTA and CDR2 is FQGNSA. CDR3 DNA sequence: TGTGCCAGCAGCCACTTGACAGGTTTCCGACTAGCGGTCCCCTACGAGCAGTACTTC. Translating gives CASSHLTGFRLAVPYEQYF.

The chain recombines TRBV6-2 or TRBV6-3 with TRBJ2-1; maybe TRBD2 (6 bases). Trimming removed 2 bases at V and 6 bases at J, with 17 bases between. Germline lookup yields CDR1 MNHEY and CDR2 SVGEGT. CDR3 length: 16 residues. CDR3 in amino acids: CASSYEGALGGNEQFF. The CDR3 DNA reads as TGTGCCAGCAGTTACGAGGGCGCCCTGGGAGGCAATGAGCAGTTCTTC.

J is TRBJ2-3 and V is TRBV21-1; the table's TRBD2 call for D was not verified on the DNA. TRBV21-1 is a known pseudogene. The CDR3 is made up of 15 amino acids. The CDR3 protein is CASLTGVIDSDTQYF. CDR3 DNA sequence: TGTGCCAGCCTTACCGGGGTTATAGATTCAGATACGCAGTATTTT.

The V and J genes are TRBV4-2 and TRBJ1-5; the D is unclear. The CDR3 has 16 amino acids. Germline V gene sequence: CDR1 LGHNA, CDR2 YNFKEQ. The V end lost 4 bases, the J end lost 2 bases, and 15 bases lay between the germline ends. The CDR3 sequence is CASSPSGARGNQPQHF. The CDR3 nucleotides read TGTGCCAGCAGCCCGTCGGGAGCCCGGGGCAATCAGCCCCAGCATTTT.

Here the CDR3 DNA reads TGTGCCAGCAGCCAAGTCGCGGGCTACAATGAGCAGTTCTTC. It encodes CASSQVAGYNEQFF. The J gene is TRBJ2-1, the V gene TRBV3-1 (or the pseudogene TRBV3-2), with a weak D call TRBD2 (5 bases). V lost 1 base, J lost 3 bases, and 7 bases lay in between. The germline gives CDR1 LGHDT, CDR2 YNNKEL (reference sequence). The length of the CDR3 is 14 residues.

This sequence joins TRBV28 and TRBJ1-5; D unresolved. Between the trimmed V and J ends, which lost 2 bases and 5 bases, there was a span of 13 bases. CDR1 MDHEN and CDR2 SYDVKM come from the germline V gene. CDR3 size: 15 residues. CDR3 in amino acids: CASSLGVLTYQPQHF. The CDR3 DNA sequence: TGTGCCAGCAGTTTAGGAGTATTAACATATCAGCCCCAGCATTTT.

V gene TRBV29-1 combines with J gene TRBJ1-2; D unclear. With 0 bases removed from V and 4 bases from J, the gap between germline ends came to 15 bases. The CDR3 totals 15 residues. CDR1 SQVTM and CDR2 ANQGSEA come from the germline V gene. CDR3 nucleotide sequence: TGCAGCGTTGAAGACTGGCGGGTCGGGCCCTATGGCTACACCTTC. Encoded protein: CSVEDWRVGPYGYTF. The whole variable domain, filled in from reference TRBV29-1 and TRBJ1-2, reads SAVISQKPSRDICQRGTSLTIQCQVDSQVTMMFWYRQQPGQSLTLIATANQGSEATYESGFVIDKFPISRPNLTFSTLTVSNMSPEDSSIYLCSVEDWRVGPYGYTFGSGTRLTVV.

The J gene is TRBJ2-7, the V gene TRBV7-9, with D hard to call. The CDR3 length is 12 residues. V lost 1 base, J lost 4 bases, and 5 bases lay in between. The V gene's germline CDR1 is SEHNR and CDR2 FQNEAQ (reference sequence). For the CDR3, the DNA is TGTGCCAGCAGCTTAGTTGAGTACGAGCAGTACTTC. As protein: CASSLVEYEQYF.

The rearrangement links TRBV29-1 to TRBJ2-7, with 8 positions matching TRBD2. CDR1 and CDR2 from the germline V gene are SQVTM and ANQGSEA. This CDR3 contains 13 residues. The V segment lost 5 bases and the J segment 3 bases; nucleotides outside the gene matches: 6. The CDR3 DNA reads TGCAGCGTTTTTACTAGCGGCAACTACGAGCAGTACTTC. It codes for CSVFTSGNYEQYF.

This clone turned up a few times. The chain is built from TRBV10-3 and TRBJ1-6, with TRBD1 matching over 7 bases. J was trimmed by 5 bases and V by 10 bases; bases with no gene match: 8. Per germline, CDR1 ENHRY and CDR2 SYGVKD. CDR3 length: 14 amino acids. The CDR3 DNA follows: TGTGCCACCCAGGGGGTTGGAGATAATTCACCCCTCCACTTT. It is translated as CATQGVGDNSPLHF.

The rearrangement uses TRBV2 and TRBJ2-5, with no clear D. There are 15 residues in the CDR3. Trimming left V 4 bases short and J 3 bases short, with 15 bases between. The germline V gene has CDR1 SNHLY and CDR2 FYNNEI. CDR3 nucleotides: TGTGCCAGCAGTGTAAAATCTGGTACAGAAGAGACCCAGTACTTC. This gives the protein CASSVKSGTEETQYF.